This T cell receptor (beta chain) originates from a study of CD4 T cells in relation to SARS-CoV-2 and coronaviruses. CDR1 and CDR2 from the germline V gene are SGHAT and FQNNGV. The CDR3 runs 15 residues. V was shortened by 4 bases and J by 1 base, with 13 bases between the two germline ends. The assay was immunoSEQ multiplex PCR, and TCRdb's table has in-frame clones only and misses some. The sample records 60,000 to 80,000 clones, around 87% being singletons. The unexposed donors gave CD4+ T cells in about 2011-2019, prior to COVID-19. This rearrangement joins TRBV11-2 to TRBJ1-1, with D uncertain. What was sequenced was memory CD4+ T cells from PBMCs. This clonotype was sampled from a human donor in good health. The CDR3 DNA sequence: TGTGCCAGCAGCTCGTTTGCGGGTGCGAACACTGAAGCTTTCTTT. Translating it yields CASSSFAGANTEAFF.